This entry is about one T cell receptor (beta chain). Its antigen remains unknown. The data were obtained in a study of radiation and T cells in renal cell carcinoma. Overall study findings and caveats: In blood, top tumor clones expanded by 2 weeks, shrinking by 4.

Time point indicated: blood 2 weeks post-SBRT. The treatment is: 15 Gy SBRT to primary tumor, nephrectomy 4 weeks later. This CDR3 spans 16 amino acids. Germline lookup yields CDR1 SNHLY and CDR2 FYNNEI. The V segment lost 6 bases and the J segment 5 bases; nucleotides outside the gene matches: 8. Method: immunoSEQ multiplex PCR; TCRdb's copy keeps in-frame clones and lacks some. The sample records over 55,000 clones, roughly four fifths being singletons. The clonotype was recovered from a man aged 60-69 years with renal cell carcinoma. Material: blood, obtained from a patient whose treatment included radiotherapy and nephrectomy. The V and J genes are TRBV2 and TRBJ2-1; TRBD2 matches 12 bases. CDR3 in DNA: TGTGCCAGCAGCGCAAGACGACTAGCGGGAGACAATGAGCAGTTCTTC. Residues: CASSARRLAGDNEQFF.